This T cell receptor (beta chain) appears in the sequencing data of a study of T cell responses to AZD1222 COVID-19 vaccine. General study points: White British ancestry dominated among donors, who included more females, and clonal diversity was possibly underestimated. Baseline testing showed seropositivity in only a handful of AZD1222 recipients. An increase in Spike-specific TCR breadth and depth was observed after two AZD1222 doses.

On this clone itself: Its target is not known.

Trimming removed 5 bases from V and 4 bases from J; junction bases left unmatched: 6. CDR1 and CDR2 (germline): SGHVS, FQNEAQ. The CDR3 totals 14 residues. Repertoires were generated with immunoSEQ multiplex PCR, while TCRdb's copy carries only in-frame clones and drops some. The sample yields around 100,000 clones, around 85% seen once. The chain employs TRBV7-8 and TRBJ1-2, with 8 nucleotides matching TRBD1. This clonotype was sampled from an adult who received the AZD1222 COVID-19 vaccine. Here the sequenced sample was peripheral blood, taken 28 days after the second AZD1222 dose. The CDR3 DNA is TGTGCCAGCAGCCCAGGACAGGGCGGCTATGGCTACACCTTC. Amino acids: CASSPGQGGYGYTF.